This T cell receptor beta chain was sequenced during a study of radiation and T cells in renal cell carcinoma. About the study: Nephrectomy followed 15 Gy stereotactic body radiation by 4 weeks. Study observations and caveats: From baseline, blood top tumor clonotypes peaked at 2 weeks post-radiation.

In germline, CDR1 is SGDLS, CDR2 YYNGEE. Trimming stripped 1 base from V and 10 bases from J, with 9 bases between. The CDR3 extends over 13 amino acids. As concerns this clone: What it binds is unknown.

Time point given: blood 2 weeks post-SBRT. As to treatment: 15 Gy SBRT to primary tumor, nephrectomy 4 weeks later. After SBRT, blood was collected at 2 and 4 weeks, plus baseline. Sequencing was performed with immunoSEQ multiplex PCR; in TCRdb, only in-frame clones are kept and a portion is missing. The sample lists 160,000 or so clones; roughly 90% were seen once. The clonotype was recovered from a woman aged 50 to 60 with renal cell carcinoma. The chain combines TRBV9 with TRBJ1-6; D is ambiguous. The specimen was blood, collected from a patient whose treatment included radiotherapy and nephrectomy. The CDR3 coding sequence is TGTGCCAGCAGCGTATCGTCCGGGTCACCCCTCCACTTT. Its protein is CASSVSSGSPLHF. The full variable domain, in which reference TRBV9 and TRBJ1-6 provide the parts outside the CDR3, is DSGVTQTPKHLITATGQRVTLRCSPRSGDLSVYWYQQSLDQGLQFLIQYYNGEERAKGNILERFSAQQFPDLHSELNLSSLELGDSALYFCASSVSSGSPLHFGNGTRLTVT.